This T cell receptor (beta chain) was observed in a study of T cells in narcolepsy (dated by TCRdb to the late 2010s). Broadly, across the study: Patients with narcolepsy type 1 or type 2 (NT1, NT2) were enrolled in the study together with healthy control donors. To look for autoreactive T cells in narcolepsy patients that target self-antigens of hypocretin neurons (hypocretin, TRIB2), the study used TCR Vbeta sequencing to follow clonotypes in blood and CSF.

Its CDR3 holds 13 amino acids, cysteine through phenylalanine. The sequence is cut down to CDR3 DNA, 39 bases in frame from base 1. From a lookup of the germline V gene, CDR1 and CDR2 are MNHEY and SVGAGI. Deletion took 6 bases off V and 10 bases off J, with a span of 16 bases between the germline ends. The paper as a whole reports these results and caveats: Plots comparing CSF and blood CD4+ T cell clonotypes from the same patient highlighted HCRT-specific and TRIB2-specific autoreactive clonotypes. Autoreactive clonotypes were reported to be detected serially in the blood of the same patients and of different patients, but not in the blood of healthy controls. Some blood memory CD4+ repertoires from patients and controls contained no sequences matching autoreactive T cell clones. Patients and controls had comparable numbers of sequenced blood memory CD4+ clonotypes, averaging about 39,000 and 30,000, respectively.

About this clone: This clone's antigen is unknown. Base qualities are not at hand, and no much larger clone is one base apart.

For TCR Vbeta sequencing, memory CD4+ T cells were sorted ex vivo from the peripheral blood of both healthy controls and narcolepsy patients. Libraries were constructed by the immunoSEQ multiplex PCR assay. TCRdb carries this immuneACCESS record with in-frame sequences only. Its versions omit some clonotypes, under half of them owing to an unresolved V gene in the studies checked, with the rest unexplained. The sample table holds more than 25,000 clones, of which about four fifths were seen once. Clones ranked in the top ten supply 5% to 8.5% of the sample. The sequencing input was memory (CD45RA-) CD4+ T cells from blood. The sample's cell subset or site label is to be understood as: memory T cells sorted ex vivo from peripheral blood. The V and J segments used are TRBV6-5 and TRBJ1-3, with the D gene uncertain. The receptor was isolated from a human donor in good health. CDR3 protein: CASRGPAEVTIYF. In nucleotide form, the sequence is TGTGCCAGCAGAGGACCGGCCGAAGTGACCATATATTTT.